The entry below describes one T cell receptor (beta chain). Antigen: not known. This CDR3 has 16 residues. Per germline, CDR1 SGHRS and CDR2 YFSETQ. The V and J ends lost 2 bases and 3 bases, in that order; junction bases with no gene match: 3. The template was genomic DNA from peripheral blood, not RNA. This specimen belongs to a study of T cell repertoires in aging, cancer and after chemotherapy. Findings and caveats of the study: Across the chemotherapy interval, each cancer cohort showed higher median generation probability, suggesting thymic rebound. Compared with age-matched healthy donors, untreated hematological or solid cancer patients showed higher blood TCR clonality.

A mixed TRB-A/B primer pool amplified rearranged TRB by multiplex touch-down PCR. TCRdb re-derived calls from the multiplex PCR reads in MiXCR, one entry per CDR3 protein. The table has a few thousand distinct CDR3 sequences, 20% to 30% seen once. The V gene is TRBV5-1, the J gene TRBJ2-3; TRBD2 matches 13 bases. Sequencing used blood. The TCR was taken from a human donor with a solid tumor. CDR3 sequence (DNA): TGCGCCAGCAGCTTCGGACTAGCGGGAGTGACAGATACGCAGTATTTT. It is translated as CASSFGLAGVTDTQYF.